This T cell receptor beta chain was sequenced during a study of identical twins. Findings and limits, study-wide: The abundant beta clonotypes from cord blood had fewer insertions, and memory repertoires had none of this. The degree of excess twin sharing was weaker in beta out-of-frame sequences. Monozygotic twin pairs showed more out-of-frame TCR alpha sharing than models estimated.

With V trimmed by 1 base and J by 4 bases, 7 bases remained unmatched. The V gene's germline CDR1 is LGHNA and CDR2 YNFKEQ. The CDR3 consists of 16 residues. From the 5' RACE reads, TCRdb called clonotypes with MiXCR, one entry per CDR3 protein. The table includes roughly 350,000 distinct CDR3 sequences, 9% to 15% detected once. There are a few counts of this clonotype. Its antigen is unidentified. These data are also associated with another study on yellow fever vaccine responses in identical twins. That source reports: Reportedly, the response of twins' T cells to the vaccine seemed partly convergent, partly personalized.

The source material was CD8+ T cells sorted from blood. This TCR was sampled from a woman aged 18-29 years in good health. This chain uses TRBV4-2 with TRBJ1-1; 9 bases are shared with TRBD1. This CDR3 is CASSQGEGQGSTEAFF. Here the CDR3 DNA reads TGTGCCAGCAGCCAAGGAGAGGGACAGGGATCCACTGAAGCTTTCTTT.